This T cell receptor beta chain was obtained from a study of regulatory T cells in long-lasting Graves disease. CDR3 length equals 13 residues. J was trimmed by 6 bases and V by 7 bases; bases with no gene match: 5. Germline CDR1 MNHNS, CDR2 SASEGT. Study conclusions and caveats: Newly diagnosed disease favored TRBV20-1 and TRBJ2-1 over persistent disease.

The time point is: newly diagnosed GD, antithyroid drugs for less than 3 months. Construction of the TCR library relied on RNA isolated from PBMCs. Diagnosis followed American Thyroid Association guidelines for Graves' disease. With regard to this clonotype: The antigen is unknown.

Both iRepertoire HTBI primers and Arm-PCR of CDR3 regions were used to build the TCR beta libraries. TCRdb independently ran MiXCR on the multiplex PCR reads; one entry per CDR3 protein. The sample contains a few hundred thousand distinct CDR3 sequences, approximately 18% of which appear only once. These same data were also listed under a study on T cells in Graves' hyperthyroidism and ophthalmopathy. Per that paper: TCR CDR3 underwent first-round RT-PCR with the HTBI primer set. Within blood appeared most thyroid clonotypes that had expanded above 0.001.

V is TRBV6-1 and J is TRBJ1-2; 10 bases fit TRBD1. This clonotype originated in a woman younger than 45 with Graves disease. This specimen consisted of peripheral blood mononuclear cells (PBMCs), obtained at new diagnosis, from a patient treated with antithyroid drugs. The chain's CDR3 is CASNPGTGDGYTF. CDR3 DNA: TGTGCCAGCAACCCCGGGACAGGGGATGGCTACACCTTC.